The rows below give T cell receptor beta chains drawn from one sample of a study of cytomegalovirus exposure and HLA in healthy donors. Sequencing was performed with immunoSEQ multiplex PCR; in TCRdb, only in-frame clones are kept and a portion is missing. In all, the sample yields about 160,000 clones. The sample comprised PBMCs. The source is a woman in her sixties or seventies in good health and CMV-seronegative. CDR3s include the opening cysteine and the closing phenylalanine or tryptophan. Fields, in order: J gene, V gene, D gene, CDR3 protein, CDR3 DNA. The D gene is left open where the match is weak.

j_gene: TRBJ2-2; v_gene: TRBV10-3; d_gene: TRBD1; CDR3aa: CAISESGQGAGELFF; CDR3nt: TGTGCCATCAGTGAGTCGGGACAGGGGGCCGGGGAGCTGTTTTTT
j_gene: TRBJ1-1; v_gene: TRBV10-2; d_gene: TRBD1; CDR3aa: CASSDTKGDRVTEAFF; CDR3nt: TGCGCCAGCAGTGACACGAAAGGGGACAGGGTCACTGAAGCTTTCTTT
j_gene: TRBJ2-6; v_gene: TRBV27; d_gene: TRBD1; CDR3aa: CASRRTGTLSGANVLTF; CDR3nt: TGTGCCAGCAGAAGGACAGGGACTCTATCCGGGGCCAACGTCCTGACTTTC
j_gene: TRBJ2-6; v_gene: TRBV9; d_gene: NA; CDR3aa: CASSERRGSGANVLTF; CDR3nt: TGTGCCAGCAGCGAGAGGAGGGGCTCTGGGGCCAACGTCCTGACTTTC
j_gene: TRBJ2-7; v_gene: TRBV6-6; d_gene: NA; CDR3aa: CASSQVGAYEQYF; CDR3nt: TGTGCCAGCAGTCAGGTGGGAGCCTACGAGCAGTACTTC
j_gene: TRBJ2-5; v_gene: TRBV2; d_gene: TRBD2; CDR3aa: CASSVSLAGRETQYF; CDR3nt: TGTGCCAGCAGTGTGAGTCTAGCGGGACGAGAGACCCAGTACTTC
j_gene: TRBJ2-4; v_gene: TRBV4-1; d_gene: TRBD2; CDR3aa: CASSVPGGLAGAQAKNIQYF; CDR3nt: TGCGCCAGCAGTGTCCCCGGGGGGCTAGCGGGGGCCCAAGCCAAAAACATTCAGTACTTC
j_gene: TRBJ1-2; v_gene: TRBV6-5; d_gene: NA; CDR3aa: CASSYSPLYGYTF; CDR3nt: TGTGCCAGCAGTTACAGCCCCCTCTATGGCTACACCTTC
j_gene: TRBJ1-1; v_gene: TRBV19; d_gene: TRBD1; CDR3aa: CASSIGQGVRTEAFF; CDR3nt: TGTGCCAGTAGTATTGGACAGGGGGTTAGGACTGAAGCTTTCTTT
j_gene: TRBJ1-5; v_gene: TRBV30; d_gene: TRBD1; CDR3aa: CAWGRSGTVNQPQHF; CDR3nt: TGTGCCTGGGGGCGGAGTGGGACAGTTAATCAGCCCCAGCATTTT
j_gene: TRBJ2-1; v_gene: TRBV7-3; d_gene: TRBD1; CDR3aa: CASSLGQGAIHEQFF; CDR3nt: TGTGCCAGCAGTCTCGGACAGGGGGCGATCCATGAGCAGTTCTTC
j_gene: TRBJ2-7; v_gene: TRBV7-9; d_gene: NA; CDR3aa: CASSLSGPRSSYEQYF; CDR3nt: TGTGCCAGCAGCTTAAGTGGTCCCCGGAGCTCCTACGAGCAGTACTTC
j_gene: TRBJ1-1; v_gene: TRBV19; d_gene: NA; CDR3aa: CASSIVGQGTTEAFF; CDR3nt: TGTGCCAGTAGTATAGTGGGGCAGGGGACCACTGAAGCTTTCTTT
j_gene: TRBJ2-3; v_gene: TRBV4-2; d_gene: TRBD1; CDR3aa: CASSQTRDRIWGTDTQYF; CDR3nt: TGTGCCAGCAGCCAAACCCGGGACAGAATCTGGGGCACAGATACGCAGTATTTT
j_gene: TRBJ1-1; v_gene: TRBV2; d_gene: TRBD1; CDR3aa: CASMKDRGVTEAFF; CDR3nt: TGTGCCAGCATGAAGGACAGGGGTGTGACTGAAGCTTTCTTT
j_gene: TRBJ2-3; v_gene: TRBV7-2; d_gene: TRBD2; CDR3aa: CASSLGTSGGYTDTQYF; CDR3nt: TGTGCCAGCAGCTTAGGAACTAGCGGGGGGTACACAGATACGCAGTATTTT
j_gene: TRBJ1-6; v_gene: TRBV6-5; d_gene: NA; CDR3aa: CASSSVRFPVNSPLHF; CDR3nt: TGTGCCAGCAGTTCAGTGCGGTTTCCCGTGAACTCACCCCTCCACTTT
j_gene: TRBJ2-3; v_gene: TRBV11-2; d_gene: TRBD1; CDR3aa: CASSLGTGRLNTQYF; CDR3nt: TGTGCCAGCAGCTTAGGGACAGGGCGGCTGAATACGCAGTATTTT
j_gene: TRBJ2-7; v_gene: TRBV9; d_gene: NA; CDR3aa: CASSVGQRDEQYF; CDR3nt: TGTGCCAGCAGCGTTGGACAGAGGGACGAGCAGTACTTC
j_gene: TRBJ2-5; v_gene: TRBV7-2; d_gene: NA; CDR3aa: CASSWRGQPAETQYF; CDR3nt: TGTGCCAGCAGCTGGCGAGGGCAGCCGGCGGAGACCCAGTACTTC
j_gene: TRBJ2-7; v_gene: TRBV27; d_gene: NA; CDR3aa: CASSFAGVSYEQYF; CDR3nt: TGTGCCAGCAGTTTCGCAGGGGTCTCCTACGAGCAGTACTTC
j_gene: TRBJ2-1; v_gene: TRBV6-1; d_gene: NA; CDR3aa: CASSDLGLSYNEQFF; CDR3nt: TGTGCCAGCAGTGACCTGGGACTCTCCTACAATGAGCAGTTCTTC
j_gene: TRBJ2-5; v_gene: TRBV19; d_gene: NA; CDR3aa: CASRAGSEETQYF; CDR3nt: TGTGCCAGTCGAGCGGGCAGTGAGGAGACCCAGTACTTC
j_gene: TRBJ2-4; v_gene: TRBV6-4; d_gene: NA; CDR3aa: CASSGRRDFIKNIQYF; CDR3nt: TGTGCCAGCAGTGGGAGAAGGGACTTCATAAAAAACATTCAGTACTTC
j_gene: TRBJ2-5; v_gene: TRBV7-2; d_gene: NA; CDR3aa: CASTKRSRVETQYF; CDR3nt: TGTGCCAGCACGAAGAGGTCCCGGGTCGAGACCCAGTACTTC
j_gene: TRBJ1-3; v_gene: TRBV30; d_gene: NA; CDR3aa: CAWSVRAYSGNTIYF; CDR3nt: TGTGCCTGGAGTGTACGAGCTTACTCTGGAAACACCATATATTTT
j_gene: TRBJ2-5; v_gene: TRBV11-2; d_gene: TRBD2; CDR3aa: CASSRRGGQETQYF; CDR3nt: TGTGCCAGCAGCCGCCGCGGGGGTCAAGAGACCCAGTACTTC
j_gene: TRBJ2-5; v_gene: TRBV18; d_gene: NA; CDR3aa: CASSPGRGQETQYF; CDR3nt: TGTGCCAGCTCACCGGGGCGGGGACAGGAGACCCAGTACTTC
j_gene: TRBJ2-5; v_gene: TRBV5-1; d_gene: TRBD1; CDR3aa: CASSKTGDPGTQYF; CDR3nt: TGCGCCAGCAGCAAAACAGGGGACCCAGGGACCCAGTACTTC
j_gene: TRBJ2-7; v_gene: TRBV5-6; d_gene: NA; CDR3aa: CASSLGPMDTYEQYF; CDR3nt: TGTGCCAGCAGCTTGGGCCCCATGGACACCTACGAGCAGTACTTC
j_gene: TRBJ2-7; v_gene: TRBV11-2; d_gene: TRBD1; CDR3aa: CASSLLPGQGESSYEQYF; CDR3nt: TGTGCCAGCAGCTTACTTCCCGGACAGGGGGAGAGCTCCTACGAGCAGTACTTC
j_gene: TRBJ1-2; v_gene: TRBV6-6; d_gene: TRBD1; CDR3aa: CASTVNGRGGAEGYTF; CDR3nt: TGTGCCAGCACCGTTAATGGCCGAGGGGGCGCCGAGGGCTACACCTTC
j_gene: TRBJ2-5; v_gene: TRBV27; d_gene: NA; CDR3aa: CASSFFGQWETQYF; CDR3nt: NA
j_gene: TRBJ2-2; v_gene: TRBV18; d_gene: TRBD1; CDR3aa: CASSPPSSLDGTDAIGELFF; CDR3nt: TGTGCCAGCTCACCTCCAAGTTCGCTCGATGGGACAGATGCTATCGGGGAGCTGTTTTTT
j_gene: TRBJ1-1; v_gene: TRBV16; d_gene: NA; CDR3aa: CASSRAAGVNTEAFF; CDR3nt: TGTGCCAGCAGCCGTGCGGCAGGGGTGAACACTGAAGCTTTCTTT
j_gene: TRBJ2-1; v_gene: TRBV10-2; d_gene: NA; CDR3aa: CASSEWGQVTPYNEQFF; CDR3nt: TGCGCCAGCAGTGAATGGGGGCAGGTAACCCCCTACAATGAGCAGTTCTTC
j_gene: TRBJ1-2; v_gene: TRBV9; d_gene: NA; CDR3aa: CASSSWTDVNYGYTF; CDR3nt: TGTGCCAGCAGCTCCTGGACAGATGTTAACTATGGCTACACCTTC
j_gene: TRBJ2-7; v_gene: TRBV18; d_gene: NA; CDR3aa: CASSPRDPYEQYF; CDR3nt: TGTGCCAGCTCACCGAGAGATCCCTACGAGCAGTACTTC
j_gene: TRBJ1-1; v_gene: TRBV7-9; d_gene: NA; CDR3aa: CASRAGLRNTEAFF; CDR3nt: TGTGCCAGCAGAGCCGGACTGAGGAACACTGAAGCTTTCTTT
j_gene: TRBJ2-1; v_gene: TRBV5-4; d_gene: TRBD2; CDR3aa: CASSFFAGETVNEQFF; CDR3nt: TGTGCCAGCAGCTTCTTCGCGGGAGAGACGGTAAATGAGCAGTTCTTC
j_gene: TRBJ2-3; v_gene: TRBV30; d_gene: TRBD2; CDR3aa: CAWSLKAGAGTDTQYF; CDR3nt: TGTGCCTGGAGTCTCAAAGCGGGAGCGGGCACAGATACGCAGTATTTT
j_gene: TRBJ2-2; v_gene: TRBV28; d_gene: NA; CDR3aa: CASKRPKGGAGELFF; CDR3nt: TGTGCCAGCAAACGGCCTAAGGGGGGGGCCGGGGAGCTGTTTTTT
j_gene: TRBJ2-7; v_gene: TRBV7-2; d_gene: NA; CDR3aa: CASSFTGGVEQYF; CDR3nt: TGTGCCAGCAGCTTTACAGGAGGGGTCGAGCAGTACTTC
j_gene: TRBJ2-3; v_gene: TRBV4-2; d_gene: TRBD2; CDR3aa: CASSQDPAGYTDTQYF; CDR3nt: TGTGCCAGCAGCCAAGACCCAGCGGGGTACACAGATACGCAGTATTTT
j_gene: TRBJ2-7; v_gene: TRBV19; d_gene: NA; CDR3aa: CASSANRRPYEQYF; CDR3nt: TGTGCCAGTAGTGCCAACAGGAGACCCTACGAGCAGTACTTC
j_gene: TRBJ2-1; v_gene: TRBV7-8; d_gene: TRBD2; CDR3aa: CASSQRTSGDYNEQFF; CDR3nt: TGTGCCAGCAGCCAAAGGACTAGCGGGGATTACAATGAGCAGTTCTTC
j_gene: TRBJ1-6; v_gene: TRBV19; d_gene: TRBD1; CDR3aa: CASSISGQGFDSPLHF; CDR3nt: TGTGCCAGTAGTATTTCGGGACAGGGATTCGATTCACCCCTCCACTTT
j_gene: TRBJ2-7; v_gene: TRBV11-1; d_gene: TRBD1; CDR3aa: CASSSGQGPTEQYF; CDR3nt: TGTGCCAGCAGCTCGGGACAGGGACCGACGGAGCAGTACTTC
j_gene: TRBJ2-7; v_gene: TRBV6-5; d_gene: NA; CDR3aa: CASSYSGKTYEQYF; CDR3nt: TGTGCCAGCAGTTACTCGGGCAAGACCTACGAGCAGTACTTC
j_gene: TRBJ2-2; v_gene: TRBV7-2; d_gene: NA; CDR3aa: CASSPLGGLYTGELFF; CDR3nt: TGTGCCAGCAGCCCCCTCGGGGGGCTTTACACCGGGGAGCTGTTTTTT